The source of this T cell receptor (beta chain) is a study of blood T cell repertoires in COVID-19. Study-level information: Both acute and convalescent COVID-19 samples were obtained from the United States, Italy and Spain. Sources were T cells, B-cell-depleted T cells, or PBMCs; the material itself was cDNA or gDNA.

Original processing methods: It was from reference gene primer amplification that nucleated cell counts were estimated. TCRdb's table, derived via immunoSEQ multiplex PCR, lists solely in-frame clones and lacks some. V and J calls and clone size are given by that table; D and trimming were obtained from the DNA. The repertoire has about 240,000 clones, about nine tenths of them found once; the top ten carry more than 6%. The V gene lost 1 base and the J gene lost 2 bases, with 12 bases spanning the gap. The CDR3 runs 15 residues. The germline V gene has CDR1 SGHRS and CDR2 YFSETQ. This TCR derives from a man aged 60 to 75 who had recovered from COVID-19. Sample: peripheral blood. The chain has TRBV5-1 and TRBJ2-5; D is possibly TRBD2 (6 bases). CDR3 DNA: TGCGCCAGCAGCTTGAGGGGAGGACCTCAAGAGACCCAGTACTTC. Protein sequence: CASSLRGGPQETQYF.